This T cell receptor beta chain was sequenced in a study of T cell responses to AZD1222 COVID-19 vaccine. Turning to the study itself: Second doses were pooled across both intervals (about 4 or about 12 weeks). Study-level points and caveats: Recipients of two AZD1222 doses showed rising Spike-specific TCR breadth and depth. Repertoires were sampled only after the peak T cell response.

This clone was recorded only once. Its antigen is still unknown. This table comes from immunoSEQ multiplex PCR, and its TCRdb copy is limited to in-frame clones, with some not included. The table records over 95,000 clones, roughly 85% of them present only once. CDR3 length: 15 amino acids. Trimming removed 3 bases from V and 0 bases from J, with 9 bases in between. The germline V gene encodes CDR1 LNHDA and CDR2 SQIVND (reference sequence). The rearrangement joins TRBV19 to TRBJ2-1; D gene ambiguous. The TCR was taken from an adult in good health. The sample in question was peripheral blood, obtained on day 0 of AZD1222 vaccination. CDR3 loop: CASSMGFFSYNEQFF. The DNA of the CDR3 is TGTGCCAGTAGTATGGGGTTTTTCTCCTACAATGAGCAGTTCTTC.